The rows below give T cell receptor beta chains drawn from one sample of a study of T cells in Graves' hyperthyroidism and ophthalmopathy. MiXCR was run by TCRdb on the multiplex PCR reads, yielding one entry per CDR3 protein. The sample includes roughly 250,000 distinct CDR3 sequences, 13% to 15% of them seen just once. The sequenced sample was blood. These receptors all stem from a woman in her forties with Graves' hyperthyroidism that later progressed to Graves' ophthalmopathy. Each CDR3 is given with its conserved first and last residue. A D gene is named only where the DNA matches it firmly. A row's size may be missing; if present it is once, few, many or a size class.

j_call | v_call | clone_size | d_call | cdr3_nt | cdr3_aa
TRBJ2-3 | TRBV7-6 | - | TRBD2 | TGTGCCAGCCGCCTAGGAGATATAGCGGGAGCTCCAGGGTCGACGCAGTATTTT | CASRLGDIAGAPGSTQYF
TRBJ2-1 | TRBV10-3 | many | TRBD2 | TGTGCCATCACCCACACTAGCGGGGCCTACAATGAGCAGTTCTTC | CAITHTSGAYNEQFF
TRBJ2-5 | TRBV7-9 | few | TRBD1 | TGTGCCAGCAGCAACGGACAGGGAGCCCAAGAGACCCAGTACTTC | CASSNGQGAQETQYF
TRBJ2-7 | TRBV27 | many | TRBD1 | TGTGCCAGCAGTAGGGTTATCCTCCCGGGACAGGGACGGGAGCAGTACTTC | CASSRVILPGQGREQYF
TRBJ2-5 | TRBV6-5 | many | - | TGTGCCAGCAGTTACGGGGCGGGTCCCCAAGAGACCCAGTACTTC | CASSYGAGPQETQYF
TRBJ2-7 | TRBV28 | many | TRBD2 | TGTGCCAGCAGTTTAAGGGAGGGCTACTACGAGCAGTACTTC | CASSLREGYYEQYF
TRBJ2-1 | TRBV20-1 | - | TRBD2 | TGCAGTGCTCCCCCTAGCGGGTTCTACAATGAGCAGTTCTTC | CSAPPSGFYNEQFF
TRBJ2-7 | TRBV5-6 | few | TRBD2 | TGTGCCAGCGGGACTAGCGGGAAGTCCTACGAGCAGTACTTC | CASGTSGKSYEQYF
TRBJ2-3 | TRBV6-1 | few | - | TGTGCCAGCAGTGAAGCGGCTGGGCTCACAGATACGCAGTATTTT | CASSEAAGLTDTQYF
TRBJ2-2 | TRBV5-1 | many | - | TGCGCCAGCAGCCTTGACGGGAACACCGGGGAGCTGTTTTTT | CASSLDGNTGELFF
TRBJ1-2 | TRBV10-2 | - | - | - | CASFGNGYTF
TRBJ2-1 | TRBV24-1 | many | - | TGTGCCACCACCTTCAGGAATGAGCAGTTCTTC | CATTFRNEQFF
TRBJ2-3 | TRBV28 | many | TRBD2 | TGTGCCAGCAGTAACCCGGGACTAGCGGACACAGATACGCAGTATTTT | CASSNPGLADTDTQYF
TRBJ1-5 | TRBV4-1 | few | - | TGCGCCAGCAGCCAAGCCCCGGTCTCGGAGCCCCAGCATTTT | CASSQAPVSEPQHF
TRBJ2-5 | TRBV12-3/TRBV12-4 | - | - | TGTGCCAGCAGTAAAACTAGGGGGCAAGAGACCCAGTACTTC | CASSKTRGQETQYF
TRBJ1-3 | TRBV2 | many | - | TGTGCCAGCAGTGAATGGTGGAACACCATATATTTT | CASSEWWNTIYF
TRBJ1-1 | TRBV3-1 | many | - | TGTGCCAGCAGCGCTGATCGTGAAGCTTTCTTT | CASSADREAFF
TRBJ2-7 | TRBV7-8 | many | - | TGTGCCAGCAGCTCGGGACGGTGGGAGCAGTACTTC | CASSSGRWEQYF
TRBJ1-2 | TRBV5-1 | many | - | TGCGCCAGCAGCGAGGTGATAGGAGGAGGCTACACCTTC | CASSEVIGGGYTF
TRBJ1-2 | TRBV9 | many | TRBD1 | TGTGCCAGCAGCGTAGGACAGGGGGCCTACTATGGCTACACCTTC | CASSVGQGAYYGYTF
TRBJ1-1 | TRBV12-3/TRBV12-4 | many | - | TGTGCCAGCATCGCGTCCCGTAGGGTAAAAACTGAAGCTTTCTTT | CASIASRRVKTEAFF
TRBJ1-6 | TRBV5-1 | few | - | TGCGCCAGTAGCCCAGGGGATTCGAATTCACCCCTCCACTTT | CASSPGDSNSPLHF
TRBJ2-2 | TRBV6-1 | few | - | TGTGCCAGCAATCCGACGGGACATCACACCGGGGAGCTGTTTTTT | CASNPTGHHTGELFF
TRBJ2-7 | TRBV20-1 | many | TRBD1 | TGCAGTGCACAGGGGTTTCCCGGGACAAGAAGCTACGAGCAGTACTTC | CSAQGFPGTRSYEQYF
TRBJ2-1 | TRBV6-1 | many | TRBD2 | TGTGCCAGCAGTCGACAGTTTAACCGGCTAGCGGCTCACAATGAGCAGTTCTTC | CASSRQFNRLAAHNEQFF
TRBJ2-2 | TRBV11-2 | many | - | TGTGCCAGCAGCTTAGCCACTATTAACACCGGGGAGCTGTTTTTT | CASSLATINTGELFF
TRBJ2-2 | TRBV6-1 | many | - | TGTGCCAGCAGTTACGTGTGGGCAGGGACCGGGGAGCTGTTTTTT | CASSYVWAGTGELFF
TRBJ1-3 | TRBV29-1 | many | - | TGCAGCGTTGAAGATGGTTCGGTCTCTGGAAACACCATATATTTT | CSVEDGSVSGNTIYF
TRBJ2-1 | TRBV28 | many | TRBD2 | TGTGCCAGCAGTTTATGGCCTAGCGGGAGAATTGGGGGTGAGCAGTTCTTC | CASSLWPSGRIGGEQFF
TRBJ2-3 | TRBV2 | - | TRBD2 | TGTGCCAGCAGTGAAGCGCTGCGGGCGGGGGCAGATACGCAGTATTTT | CASSEALRAGADTQYF
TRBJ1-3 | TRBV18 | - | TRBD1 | TGTGCCAGCTCACCGGGGACAGCGATATCCTCTGGAAACACCATATATTTT | CASSPGTAISSGNTIYF
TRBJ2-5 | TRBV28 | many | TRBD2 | TGTGCCAGCAGTTCGGGACTAGCAAAGTTAACGGGAGAGACCCAGTACTTC | CASSSGLAKLTGETQYF
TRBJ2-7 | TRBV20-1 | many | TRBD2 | TGCAGTGCTAGAGATCTCTCGACTAGCGGGATCTCCTACGAGCAGTACTTC | CSARDLSTSGISYEQYF
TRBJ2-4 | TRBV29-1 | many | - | TGCAGCGTTAAAGCCAAAAACATTCAGTACTTC | CSVKAKNIQYF
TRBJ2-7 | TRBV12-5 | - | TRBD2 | TGTGCTAGTGGTTTGGTACTCAGCGGGAGCGGGCACGAGCAGTACTTC | CASGLVLSGSGHEQYF